The 6 T cell receptor beta chains presented below share a single source sample, sequenced in a study of a mutant IDH1 vaccine in newly diagnosed glioma. These receptors have no known antigen. Repertoires were generated with immunoSEQ multiplex PCR, while TCRdb's copy carries only in-frame clones and drops some. The data contain approximately 58,000 clones, roughly four fifths of them singletons. Time point denoted: week 47, end of study. In every dose of vaccine, 300 ug of mutant IDH1 20-mer peptide was given alongside topical imiquimod. The material was PBMCs, obtained from a glioma patient whose treatment included an IDH1 peptide vaccine. These receptors were obtained from a man younger than 45 with glioma.

Only a few counts were recorded for this clone. CDR3 DNA: TGTGCCAGCAGTTACGGGGGGAAAGGCTACGAGCAGTACTTC. Residues: CASSYGGKGYEQYF. The V call is TRBV6-5, the J call TRBJ2-7, with D possibly TRBD2 on 6 matching bases. V lost 2 bases, J lost 3 bases, and 11 bases lay in between. The CDR3 runs 14 residues. Germline assignment: CDR1 MNHEY and CDR2 SVGAGI.

This clone was detected only a few times. The CDR3 coding sequence is TGTGCCTGGAGGACAGGGGCTTTGACCCTTAGCAATCAGCCCCAGCATTTT. It yields the protein CAWRTGALTLSNQPQHF. The chain employs TRBV30 and TRBJ1-5; the match to TRBD1 covers 8 bases. The V segment lost 3 bases and the J segment 0 bases; nucleotides outside the gene matches: 10. In germline, CDR1 is GTSNPN, CDR2 SVGIG (reference sequence). The CDR3 runs to 17 residues.

V is TRBV6-5 and J is TRBJ1-6; D gene ambiguous. The germline V gene has CDR1 MNHEY and CDR2 SVGAGI. Trimming took 0 bases from V and 6 from J, leaving 12 bases between them. This CDR3 contains 16 residues. CDR3 sequence reads: CASSYSPGNSNSPLHF. As DNA, the CDR3 is TGTGCCAGCAGTTACTCCCCTGGGAACAGTAATTCACCCCTCCACTTT.

This clone turned up a few times. The CDR3 sequence: CASSRTWSFTNNEKLFF. CDR3 DNA sequence: TGTGCCAGCTCACGAACCTGGAGTTTTACGAATAATGAAAAACTGTTTTTT. The chain joins TRBV18 to TRBJ1-4; no clear D gene. Germline values: CDR1 KGHSH, CDR2 LQKENI. The CDR3 consists of 17 residues. Trimming shortened V by 4 bases and J by 4 bases, and 19 bases separated the two germline ends.

The chain is built from TRBV28 and TRBJ1-3; D perhaps matches TRBD1 (6 bases). V shed 5 bases and J shed 2 bases, with 10 bases lying between them. The CDR3 sequence is 14 residues long. CDR1 is MDHEN and CDR2 is SYDVKM in the germline V gene. In DNA form, the CDR3 reads TGTGCCAGCAGTACAGGGAGGACTGGAAACACCATATATTTT. It encodes CASSTGRTGNTIYF.

The V gene is TRBV19, the J gene TRBJ2-7; 8 bases line up with TRBD1. Germline trimming cut 8 bases from V and 9 bases from J; bases unmatched to any gene: 12. CDR1 and CDR2 (germline): LNHDA, SQIVND (reference sequence). The CDR3 is 13 amino acids. This chain's CDR3 is CASGAGTGLVQYF. The CDR3 DNA sequence: TGTGCCAGTGGGGCCGGGACAGGCCTGGTGCAGTACTTC.